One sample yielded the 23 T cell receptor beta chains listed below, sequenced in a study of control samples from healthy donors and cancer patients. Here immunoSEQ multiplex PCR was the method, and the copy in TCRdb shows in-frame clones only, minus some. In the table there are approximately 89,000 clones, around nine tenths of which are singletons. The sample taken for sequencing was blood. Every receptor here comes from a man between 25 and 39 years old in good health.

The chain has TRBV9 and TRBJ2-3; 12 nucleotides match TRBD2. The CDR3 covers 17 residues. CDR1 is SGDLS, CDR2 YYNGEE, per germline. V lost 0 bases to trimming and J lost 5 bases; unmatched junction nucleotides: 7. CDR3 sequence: CASSVVPSGGARDTQYF. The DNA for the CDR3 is TGTGCCAGCAGCGTAGTCCCTAGCGGGGGGGCAAGAGATACGCAGTATTTT.

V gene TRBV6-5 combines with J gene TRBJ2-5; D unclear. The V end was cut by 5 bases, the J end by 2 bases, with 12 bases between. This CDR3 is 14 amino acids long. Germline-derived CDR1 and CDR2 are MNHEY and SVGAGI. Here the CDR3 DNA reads TGTGCCAGCAGTCGTTACGGTGAACAAGAGACCCAGTACTTC. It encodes CASSRYGEQETQYF.

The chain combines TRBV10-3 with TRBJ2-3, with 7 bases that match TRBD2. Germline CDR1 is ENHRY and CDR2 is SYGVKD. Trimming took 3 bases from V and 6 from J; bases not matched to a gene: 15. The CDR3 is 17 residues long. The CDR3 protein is CAISEAGWSGAMDTQYF. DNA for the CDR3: TGTGCCATCAGTGAAGCGGGCTGGAGCGGGGCAATGGATACGCAGTATTTT.

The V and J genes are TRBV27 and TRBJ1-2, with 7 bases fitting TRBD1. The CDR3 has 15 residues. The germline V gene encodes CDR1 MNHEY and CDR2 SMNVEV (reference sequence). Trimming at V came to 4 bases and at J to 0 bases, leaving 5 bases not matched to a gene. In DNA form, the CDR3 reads TGTGCCAGCAGTTCGTCCGGGACAGCTAACTATGGCTACACCTTC. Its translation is CASSSSGTANYGYTF.

This CDR3 is CASSGGDGQNSPLHF. CDR3 nucleotide sequence: TGCGCCAGCAGCGGCGGGGACGGCCAAAATTCACCCCTCCACTTT. J is TRBJ1-6 and V is TRBV5-1; TRBD1 might be the D (5 bases). Trimming removed 4 bases from V and 7 bases from J, with 15 bases in between. The germline CDR1 and CDR2 sequences are SGHRS and YFSETQ. This CDR3 is built from 15 residues.

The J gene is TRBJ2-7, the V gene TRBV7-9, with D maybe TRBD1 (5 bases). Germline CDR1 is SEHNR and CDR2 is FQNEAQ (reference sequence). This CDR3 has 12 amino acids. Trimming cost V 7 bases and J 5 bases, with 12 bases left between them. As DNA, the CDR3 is TGTGCCAGCACCCGTTGGGGCGACGAGCAGTACTTC. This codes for CASTRWGDEQYF.

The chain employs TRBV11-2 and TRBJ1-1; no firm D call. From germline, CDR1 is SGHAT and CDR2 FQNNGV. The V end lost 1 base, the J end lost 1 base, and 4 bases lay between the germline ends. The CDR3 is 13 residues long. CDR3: CASSLVWNTEAFF. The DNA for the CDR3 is TGTGCCAGCAGCTTAGTATGGAACACTGAAGCTTTCTTT.

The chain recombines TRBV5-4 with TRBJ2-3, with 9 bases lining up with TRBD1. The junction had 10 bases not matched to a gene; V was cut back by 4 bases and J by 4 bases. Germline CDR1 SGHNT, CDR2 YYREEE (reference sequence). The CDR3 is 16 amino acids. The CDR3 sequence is CASSGGQGPLPDTQYF. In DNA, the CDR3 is TGTGCCAGCAGCGGTGGACAGGGGCCCCTCCCAGATACGCAGTATTTT.

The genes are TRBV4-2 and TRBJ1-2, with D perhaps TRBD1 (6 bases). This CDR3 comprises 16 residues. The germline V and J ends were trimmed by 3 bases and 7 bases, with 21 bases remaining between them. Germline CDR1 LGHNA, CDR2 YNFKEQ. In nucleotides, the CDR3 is TGTGCCAGCAGCCAGATTTCAGGGGCCGGGGCTCCTGGCTACACCTTC. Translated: CASSQISGAGAPGYTF.

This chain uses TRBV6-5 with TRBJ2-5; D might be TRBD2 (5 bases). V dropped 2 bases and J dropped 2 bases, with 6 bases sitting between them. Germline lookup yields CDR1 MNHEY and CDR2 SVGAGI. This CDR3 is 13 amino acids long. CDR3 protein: CASSYTGQETQYF. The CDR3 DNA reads TGTGCCAGCAGTTACACGGGGCAAGAGACCCAGTACTTC.

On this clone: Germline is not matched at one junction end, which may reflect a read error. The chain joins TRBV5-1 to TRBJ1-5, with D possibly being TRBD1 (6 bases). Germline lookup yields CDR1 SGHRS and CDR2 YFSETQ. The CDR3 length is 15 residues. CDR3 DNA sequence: TGCGCCCGCAGCTGGGGGGGGGCGGGGGATCAGCCCCAGCATTTT. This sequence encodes CARSWGGAGDQPQHF.

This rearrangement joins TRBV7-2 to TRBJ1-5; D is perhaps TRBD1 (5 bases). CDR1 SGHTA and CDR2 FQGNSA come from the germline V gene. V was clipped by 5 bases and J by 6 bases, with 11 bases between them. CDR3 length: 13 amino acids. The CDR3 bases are TGTGCCAGCAGCCCAGACAGAGGTCAGCCCCAGCATTTT. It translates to CASSPDRGQPQHF.

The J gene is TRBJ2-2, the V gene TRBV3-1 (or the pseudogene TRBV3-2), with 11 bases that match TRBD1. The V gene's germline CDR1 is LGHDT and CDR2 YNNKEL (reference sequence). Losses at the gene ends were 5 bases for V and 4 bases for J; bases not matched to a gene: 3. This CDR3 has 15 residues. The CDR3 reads CASSLDRGRTGELFF. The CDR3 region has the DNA TGTGCCAGCAGCTTGGACAGGGGGCGCACCGGGGAGCTGTTTTTT.

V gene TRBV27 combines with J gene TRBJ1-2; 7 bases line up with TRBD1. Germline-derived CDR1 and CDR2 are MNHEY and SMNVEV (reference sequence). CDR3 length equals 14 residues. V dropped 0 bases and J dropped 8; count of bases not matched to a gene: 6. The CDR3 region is CASSLSPTGDGYTF. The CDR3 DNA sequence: TGTGCCAGCAGTTTATCACCAACAGGGGACGGCTACACCTTC.

DNA of the CDR3: TGTGCCACCAGTGCTAGGACTAGCGGGGGGGGCGGGGAGCAGTACTTC. As protein: CATSARTSGGGGEQYF. The V and J genes are TRBV24-1 and TRBJ2-7; 15 bases map to TRBD2. Germline CDR1 KGHDR, CDR2 SFDVKD. Unmatched junction bases numbered 8, after V lost 5 bases and J lost 7 bases. The CDR3 is 16 amino acids.

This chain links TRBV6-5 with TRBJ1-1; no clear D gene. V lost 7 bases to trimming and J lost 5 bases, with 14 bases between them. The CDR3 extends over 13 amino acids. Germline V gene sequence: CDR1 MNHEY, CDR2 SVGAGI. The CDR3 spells CASMGHLGTEAFF. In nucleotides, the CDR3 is TGTGCCAGCATGGGCCACCTGGGAACTGAAGCTTTCTTT.

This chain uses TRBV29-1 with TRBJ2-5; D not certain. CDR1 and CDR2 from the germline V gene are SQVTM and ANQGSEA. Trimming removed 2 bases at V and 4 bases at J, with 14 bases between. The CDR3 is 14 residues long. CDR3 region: CSVERFGVTETQYF. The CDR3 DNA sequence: TGCAGCGTTGAAAGGTTTGGGGTCACAGAGACCCAGTACTTC.

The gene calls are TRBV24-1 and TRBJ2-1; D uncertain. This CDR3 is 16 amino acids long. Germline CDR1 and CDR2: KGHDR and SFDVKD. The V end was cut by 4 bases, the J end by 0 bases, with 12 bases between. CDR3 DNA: TGTGCCACCAGTGACCGTGACCCGAGCTCCTACAATGAGCAGTTCTTC. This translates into CATSDRDPSSYNEQFF.

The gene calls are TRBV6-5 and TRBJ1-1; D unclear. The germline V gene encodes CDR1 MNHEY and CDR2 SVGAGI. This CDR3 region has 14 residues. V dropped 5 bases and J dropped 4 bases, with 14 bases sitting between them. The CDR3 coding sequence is TGTGCCAGCAGTACCCCCGGGCCGGGCACTGAAGCTTTCTTT. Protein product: CASSTPGPGTEAFF.

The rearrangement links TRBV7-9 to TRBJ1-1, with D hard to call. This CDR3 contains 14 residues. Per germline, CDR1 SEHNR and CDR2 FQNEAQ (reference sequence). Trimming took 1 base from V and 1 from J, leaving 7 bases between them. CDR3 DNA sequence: TGTGCCAGCAGCTTAGACAGAAGGAACACTGAAGCTTTCTTT. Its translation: CASSLDRRNTEAFF.

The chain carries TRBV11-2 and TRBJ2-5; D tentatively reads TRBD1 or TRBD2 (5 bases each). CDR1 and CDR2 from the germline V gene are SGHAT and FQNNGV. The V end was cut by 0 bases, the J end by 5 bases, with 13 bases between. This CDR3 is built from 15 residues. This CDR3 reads CASSLEGRVGETQYF. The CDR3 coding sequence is TGTGCCAGCAGCTTAGAGGGGCGGGTCGGGGAGACCCAGTACTTC. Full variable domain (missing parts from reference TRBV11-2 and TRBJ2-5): EAGVAQSPRYKIIEKRQSVAFWCNPISGHATLYWYQQILGQGPKLLIQFQNNGVVDDSQLPKDRFSAERLKGVDSTLKIQPAKLEDSAVYLCASSLEGRVGETQYFGPGTRLLVL.

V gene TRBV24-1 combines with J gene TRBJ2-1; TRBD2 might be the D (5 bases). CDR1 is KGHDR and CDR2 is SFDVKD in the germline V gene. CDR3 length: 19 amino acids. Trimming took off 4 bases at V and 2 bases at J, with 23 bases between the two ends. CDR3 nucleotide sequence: TGTGCCACCAGTGAGGATGACCCTCGGACCCCCGGGGCCTACAATGAGCAGTTCTTC. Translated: CATSEDDPRTPGAYNEQFF.

Here the CDR3 DNA reads TGTGCCAGCAGAACACAGGGCAACTATGGAGAGACCCAGTACTTC. Protein product: CASRTQGNYGETQYF. The gene calls are TRBV27 and TRBJ2-5; tentatively, D is TRBD1 (6 bases). Germline V gives CDR1 MNHEY, CDR2 SMNVEV (reference sequence). Trimming took 6 bases from V and 4 from J, leaving 18 bases between them. This CDR3 spans 15 amino acids.